This entry describes one T cell receptor beta chain. Germline is not matched at one junction end, which may reflect a read error. The data were taken from a study of T cells in Graves' hyperthyroidism and ophthalmopathy. About the research overall: Peripheral blood was drawn at first diagnosis, prior to all treatment.

Researchers defined stable Graves' hyperthyroidism as no ophthalmopathy progression within 18 months. TCR beta CDR3 sequences were amplified from RNA transcripts. Using the HTBI primer set, a first-round RT-PCR was run on the TCR CDR3. MiXCR, run by TCRdb on the multiplex PCR reads, gives a single entry per CDR3 protein. The sample includes 95,000 to 100,000 distinct CDR3 sequences, roughly half seen only once; the top ten take 27%. This CDR3 is built from 14 residues. Germline CDR1 and CDR2: SNHLY and FYNNEI. The receptor was derived from a woman aged 40 to 55 with Graves' hyperthyroidism. Sequencing was performed on blood. The gene calls are TRBV2 and TRBJ1-4; D perhaps matches TRBD1 (5 bases). CDR3 sequence: CAISPQVFDEKLFF. The CDR3 DNA reads TGTGCCATCAGTCCACAGGTATTTGATGAAAAACTGTTTTTT.